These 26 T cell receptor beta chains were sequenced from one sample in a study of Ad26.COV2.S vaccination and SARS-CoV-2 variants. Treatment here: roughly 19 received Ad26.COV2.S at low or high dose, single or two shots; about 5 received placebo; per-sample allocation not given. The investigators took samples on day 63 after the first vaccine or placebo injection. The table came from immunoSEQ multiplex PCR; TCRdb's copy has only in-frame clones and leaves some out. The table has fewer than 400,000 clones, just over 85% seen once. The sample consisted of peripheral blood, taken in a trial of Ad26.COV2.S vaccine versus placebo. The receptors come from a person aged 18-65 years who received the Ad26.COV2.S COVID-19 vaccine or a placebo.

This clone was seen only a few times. CDR3 nucleotides: TGCGCCAGCAGCCAGCACGGACGTGGCTACACCTTC. Its translation is CASSQHGRGYTF. The rearrangement links TRBV4-1 to TRBJ1-2; D gene unclear. Germline V lookup: CDR1 MGHRA, CDR2 YSYEKL. The length of the CDR3 is 12 residues. V gave up 3 bases and J gave up 7 bases, with 9 bases separating them.

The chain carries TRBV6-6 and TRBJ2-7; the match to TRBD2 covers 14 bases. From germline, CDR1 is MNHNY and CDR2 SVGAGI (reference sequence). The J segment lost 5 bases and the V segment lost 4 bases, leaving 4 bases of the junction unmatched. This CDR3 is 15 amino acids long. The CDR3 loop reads CASSLGTSGGNEQYF. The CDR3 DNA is TGTGCCAGCAGTTTGGGGACTAGCGGGGGAAACGAGCAGTACTTC.

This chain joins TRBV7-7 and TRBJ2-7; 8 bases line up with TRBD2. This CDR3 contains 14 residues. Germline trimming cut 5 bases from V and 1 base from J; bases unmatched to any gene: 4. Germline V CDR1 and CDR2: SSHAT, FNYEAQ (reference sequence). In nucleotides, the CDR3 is TGTGCCAGCAGCCCCCGGGAGGGATCCTACGAGCAGTACTTC. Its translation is CASSPREGSYEQYF.

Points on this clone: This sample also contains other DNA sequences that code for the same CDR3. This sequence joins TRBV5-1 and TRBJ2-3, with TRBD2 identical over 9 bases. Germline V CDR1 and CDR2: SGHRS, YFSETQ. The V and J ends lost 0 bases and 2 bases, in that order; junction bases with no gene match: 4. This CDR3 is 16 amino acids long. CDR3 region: CASSLGSSGATDTQYF. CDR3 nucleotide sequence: TGCGCCAGCAGCTTGGGTTCTAGCGGGGCCACAGATACGCAGTATTTT.

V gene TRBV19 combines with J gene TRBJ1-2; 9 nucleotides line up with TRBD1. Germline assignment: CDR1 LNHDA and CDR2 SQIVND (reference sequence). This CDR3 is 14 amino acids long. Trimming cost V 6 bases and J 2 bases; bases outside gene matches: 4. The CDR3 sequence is CASRKQGANYGYTF. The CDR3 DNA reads TGTGCCAGTAGGAAACAGGGGGCAAACTATGGCTACACCTTC.

In DNA, the CDR3 is TGCGCCAGCAGCCCACCGACAGAATACGGAAACACCATATATTTT. It is translated as CASSPPTEYGNTIYF. The chain is built from TRBV5-1 and TRBJ1-3; a possible D gene is TRBD1 (5 bases). V dropped 4 bases and J dropped 4 bases, with 15 bases sitting between them. CDR1 and CDR2 (germline): SGHRS, YFSETQ. The CDR3 extends over 15 amino acids.

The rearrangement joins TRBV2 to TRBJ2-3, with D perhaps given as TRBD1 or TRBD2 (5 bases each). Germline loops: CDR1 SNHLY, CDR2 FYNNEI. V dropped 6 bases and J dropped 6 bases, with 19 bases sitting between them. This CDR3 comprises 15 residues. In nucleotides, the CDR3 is TGTGCCAGCAGCGAGCCGGGACCCCAGTCCGATACGCAGTATTTT. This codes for CASSEPGPQSDTQYF. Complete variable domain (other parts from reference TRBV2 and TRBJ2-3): EPEVTQTPSHQVTQMGQEVILRCVPISNHLYFYWYRQILGQKVEFLVSFYNNEISEKSEIFDDQFSVERPDGSNFTLKIRSTKLEDSAMYFCASSEPGPQSDTQYFGPGTRLTVL.

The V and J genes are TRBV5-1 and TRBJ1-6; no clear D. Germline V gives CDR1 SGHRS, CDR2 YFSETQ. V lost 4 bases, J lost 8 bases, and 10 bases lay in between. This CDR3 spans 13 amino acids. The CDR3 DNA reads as TGCGCCAGCAGCCGAGTACAGCATTCACCCCTCCACTTT. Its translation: CASSRVQHSPLHF.

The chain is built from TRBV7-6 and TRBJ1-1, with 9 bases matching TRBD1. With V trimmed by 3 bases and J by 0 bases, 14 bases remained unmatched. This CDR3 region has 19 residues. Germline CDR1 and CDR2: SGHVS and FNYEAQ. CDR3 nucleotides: TGTGCCAGCAGCTTCGGGACAGGGAGGCTTTCGGTGATGAACACTGAAGCTTTCTTT. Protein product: CASSFGTGRLSVMNTEAFF.

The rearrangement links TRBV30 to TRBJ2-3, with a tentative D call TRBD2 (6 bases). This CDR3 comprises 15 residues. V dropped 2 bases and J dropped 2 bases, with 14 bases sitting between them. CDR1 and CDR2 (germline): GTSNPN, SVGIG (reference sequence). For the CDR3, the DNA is TGTGCCTGGAGTCCGGGGGAACCCCTCACAGATACGCAGTATTTT. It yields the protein CAWSPGEPLTDTQYF.

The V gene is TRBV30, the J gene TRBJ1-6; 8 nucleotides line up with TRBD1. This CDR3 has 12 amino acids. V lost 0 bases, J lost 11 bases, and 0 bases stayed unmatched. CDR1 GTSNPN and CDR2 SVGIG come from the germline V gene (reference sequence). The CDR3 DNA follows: TGTGCCTGGAGTGTACAGGGGGCACCCCTCCACTTT. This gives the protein CAWSVQGAPLHF.

CDR3 nucleotide sequence: TGTGCCAGCAGCGTAGGGGGTCTTAACTATGGCTACACCTTC. Translation gives CASSVGGLNYGYTF. The rearrangement uses TRBV9 and TRBJ1-2, with D unclear. The V gene lost 0 bases and the J gene lost 1 base, with 7 bases spanning the gap. Germline lookup yields CDR1 SGDLS and CDR2 YYNGEE. This CDR3 region has 14 residues.

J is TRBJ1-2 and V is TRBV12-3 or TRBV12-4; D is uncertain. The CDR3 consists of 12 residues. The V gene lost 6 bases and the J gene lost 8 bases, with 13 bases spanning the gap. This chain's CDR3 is CASSGDGMGYTF. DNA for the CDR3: TGTGCCAGCAGCGGGGATGGGATGGGCTACACCTTC.

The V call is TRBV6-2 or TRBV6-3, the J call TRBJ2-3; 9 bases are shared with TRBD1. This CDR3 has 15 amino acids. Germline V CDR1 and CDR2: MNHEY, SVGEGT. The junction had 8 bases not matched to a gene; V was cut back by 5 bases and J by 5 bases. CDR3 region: CASSPQTGGVDTQYF. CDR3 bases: TGTGCCAGCAGTCCGCAGACAGGGGGGGTAGATACGCAGTATTTT.

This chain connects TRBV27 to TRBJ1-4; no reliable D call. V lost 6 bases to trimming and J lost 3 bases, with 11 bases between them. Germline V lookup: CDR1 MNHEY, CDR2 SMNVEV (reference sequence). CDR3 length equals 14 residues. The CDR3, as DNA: TGTGCCAGCAGCGACTGGGGATCTAATGAAAAACTGTTTTTT. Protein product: CASSDWGSNEKLFF.

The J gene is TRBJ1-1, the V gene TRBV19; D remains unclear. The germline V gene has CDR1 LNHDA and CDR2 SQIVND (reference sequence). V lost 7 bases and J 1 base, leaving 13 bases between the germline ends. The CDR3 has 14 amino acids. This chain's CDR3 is CASTTGIPNTEAFF. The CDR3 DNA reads TGTGCCAGTACCACCGGGATACCGAACACTGAAGCTTTCTTT. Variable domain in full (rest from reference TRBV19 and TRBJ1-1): DGGITQSPKYLFRKEGQNVTLSCEQNLNHDAMYWYRQDPGQGLRLIYYSQIVNDFQKGDIAEGYSVSREKKESFPLTVTSAQKNPTAFYLCASTTGIPNTEAFFGQGTRLTVV.

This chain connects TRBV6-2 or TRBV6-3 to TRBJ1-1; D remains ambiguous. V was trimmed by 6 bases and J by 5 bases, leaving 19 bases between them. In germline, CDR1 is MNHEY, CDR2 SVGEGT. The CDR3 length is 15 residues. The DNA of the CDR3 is TGTGCCAGCAGCCAGCTGACCACCAGTGGGACTGAAGCTTTCTTT. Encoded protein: CASSQLTTSGTEAFF.

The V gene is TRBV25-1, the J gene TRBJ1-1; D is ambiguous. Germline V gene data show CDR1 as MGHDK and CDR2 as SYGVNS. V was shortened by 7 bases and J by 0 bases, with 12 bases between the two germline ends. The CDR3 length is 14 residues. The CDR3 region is CASTQTNMNTEAFF. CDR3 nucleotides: TGTGCCAGCACGCAGACTAACATGAACACTGAAGCTTTCTTT.

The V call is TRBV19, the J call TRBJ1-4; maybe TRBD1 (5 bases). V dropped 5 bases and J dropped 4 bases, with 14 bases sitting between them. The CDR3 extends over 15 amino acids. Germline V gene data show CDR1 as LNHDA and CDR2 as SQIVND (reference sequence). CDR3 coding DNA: TGTGCCAGTAGTCCCCCCGGCGGGGGTAATGAAAAACTGTTTTTT. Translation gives CASSPPGGGNEKLFF.

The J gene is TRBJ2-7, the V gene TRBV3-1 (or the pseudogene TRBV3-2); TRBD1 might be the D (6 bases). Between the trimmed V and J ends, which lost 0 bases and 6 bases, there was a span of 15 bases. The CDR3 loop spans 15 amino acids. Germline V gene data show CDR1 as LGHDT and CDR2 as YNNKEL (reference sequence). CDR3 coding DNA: TGTGCCAGCAGCCAAGATAGTGACAGGTGGGTCGAGCAGTACTTC. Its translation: CASSQDSDRWVEQYF.

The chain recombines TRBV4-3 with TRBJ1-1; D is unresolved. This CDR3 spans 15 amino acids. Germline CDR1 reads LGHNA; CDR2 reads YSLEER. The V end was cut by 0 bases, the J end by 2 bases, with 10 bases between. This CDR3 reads CASSQEFLVNTEAFF. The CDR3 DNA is TGCGCCAGCAGCCAAGAATTCCTAGTAAACACTGAAGCTTTCTTT.

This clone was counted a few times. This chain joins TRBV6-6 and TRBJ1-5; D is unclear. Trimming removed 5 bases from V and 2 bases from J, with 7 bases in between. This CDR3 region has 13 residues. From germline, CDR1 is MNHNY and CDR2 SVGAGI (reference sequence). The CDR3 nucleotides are TGTGCCAGCAGTGGTGGTGGCAATCAGCCCCAGCATTTT. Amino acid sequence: CASSGGGNQPQHF.

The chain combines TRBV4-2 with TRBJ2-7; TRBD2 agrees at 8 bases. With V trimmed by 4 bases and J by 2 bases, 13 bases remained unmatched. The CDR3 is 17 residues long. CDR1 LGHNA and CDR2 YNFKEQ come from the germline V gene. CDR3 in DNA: TGTGCCAGCAGCCTGGGGTCGGGGGGGCTGACGACCTACGAGCAGTACTTC. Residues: CASSLGSGGLTTYEQYF.

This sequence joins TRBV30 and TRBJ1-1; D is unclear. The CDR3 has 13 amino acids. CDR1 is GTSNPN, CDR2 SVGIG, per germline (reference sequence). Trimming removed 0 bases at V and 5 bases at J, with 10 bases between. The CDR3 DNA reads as TGTGCCTGGAGTGTACAGAGGAGGACTGAAGCTTTCTTT. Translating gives CAWSVQRRTEAFF.

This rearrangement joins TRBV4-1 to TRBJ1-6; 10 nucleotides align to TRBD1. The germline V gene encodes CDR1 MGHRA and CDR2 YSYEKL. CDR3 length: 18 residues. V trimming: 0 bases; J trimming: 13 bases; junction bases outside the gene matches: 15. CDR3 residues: CASSQDRQGAASRNPLHF. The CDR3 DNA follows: TGCGCCAGCAGCCAAGACCGACAGGGGGCCGCGTCCCGCAACCCCCTCCACTTT.

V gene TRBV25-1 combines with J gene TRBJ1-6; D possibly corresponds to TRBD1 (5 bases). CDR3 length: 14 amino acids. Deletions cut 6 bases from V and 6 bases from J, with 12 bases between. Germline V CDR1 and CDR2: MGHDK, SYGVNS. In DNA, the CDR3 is TGTGCCAGCAGGTGGGACCAGGTTAATTCACCCCTCCACTTT. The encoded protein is CASRWDQVNSPLHF. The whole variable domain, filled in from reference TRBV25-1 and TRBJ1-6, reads EADIYQTPRYLVIGTGKKITLECSQTMGHDKMYWYQQDPGMELHLIHYSYGVNSTEKGDLSSESTVSRIRTEHFPLTLESARPSHTSQYLCASRWDQVNSPLHFGNGTRLTVT.